This T cell receptor (beta chain) was obtained from a study of cytomegalovirus exposure and HLA in healthy donors. Findings and limits, study-wide: In an earlier analysis, most TCR beta V segments were productive about 87% or about 30% of the time.

On this clone itself: What it binds is not known.

It was with 60 Vbeta and 13 Jbeta primers that the PCR ran. Repertoires were generated with immunoSEQ multiplex PCR, while TCRdb's copy carries only in-frame clones and drops some. The sample has about 84,000 clones; 78% are singletons. The sequenced material came from PBMCs. The receptor was isolated from a male donor in good health and CMV-seropositive.

As DNA, the CDR3 is TGTGCCAGCAGTTTGTCTGGGGCAGGGGGCATCAGCAATCAGCCCCAGCATTTT. Translation: CASSLSGAGGISNQPQHF. The genes are TRBV28 and TRBJ1-5; TRBD1 aligns across 8 bases. This CDR3 is 18 amino acids long. Looked up from germline, CDR1 is MDHEN and CDR2 is SYDVKM. The J segment lost 1 base and the V segment lost 3 bases, leaving 11 bases of the junction unmatched.